The clone carrying this T cell receptor beta chain was picked up a small number of times. As yet, its antigen is unknown. Time point specified: persistent/refractory GD, antithyroid drugs over 5 years with positive TRAb. RNA isolated from PBMCs was used to make the TCR library. The V gene's germline CDR1 is MNHEY and CDR2 SVGEGT. The V gene lost 4 bases and the J gene lost 0 bases, with 15 bases spanning the gap. The CDR3 consists of 16 residues. Libraries of TCR beta came from iRepertoire HTBI primers plus Arm-PCR of CDR3 regions. MiXCR, applied by TCRdb to the multiplex PCR reads, yields one record per CDR3 protein. This sample has around 460,000 distinct CDR3 sequences, with under 25% found just once. The data were taken from a study of regulatory T cells in long-lasting Graves disease. Study context: The term persistent Graves' disease signified upward of 5 years on antithyroid drugs with positive TSH receptor antibodies. General observations from the study: Less diverse TCR repertoires were seen in persistent Graves' patients than in newly diagnosed ones.

The sample was peripheral blood mononuclear cells (PBMCs), taken when the disease was refractory, from a patient treated with antithyroid drugs. V gene TRBV6-2 or TRBV6-3 combines with J gene TRBJ1-1; D may be TRBD1 (6 bases). The TCR comes from a female donor with Graves disease. The CDR3 loop is CASSFDRQPLNTEAFF. Written as DNA, the CDR3 is TGTGCCAGCAGTTTCGACAGGCAACCACTGAACACTGAAGCTTTCTTT.